A single sample gave rise to the 3 T cell receptor beta chains below, sequenced in a study of CD8 T cells in Susac syndrome. Reverse transcription used roughly 0.45 to 1 ug RNA and random hexamers. One entry per CDR3 protein, called by TCRdb with MiXCR from the immunoSEQ multiplex PCR reads. Of approximately 160,000 distinct CDR3 sequences listed, roughly 95% are singletons. Sequencing input: CD4+ T cells from PBMCs. The receptors shown here come from a human donor with Susac syndrome.

This chain uses TRBV20-1 with TRBJ2-7, with D unresolved. The CDR3 has 14 residues. CDR1 and CDR2 (germline): DFQATT, SNEGSKA (reference sequence). The V gene lost 3 bases and the J gene lost 3 bases, with 15 bases spanning the gap. The CDR3 DNA sequence: TGCAGTGCTAGTCTCCTACAAACCTTCTACGAGCAGTACTTC. Protein product: CSASLLQTFYEQYF.

The V gene is TRBV5-1, the J gene TRBJ2-1; D may correspond to TRBD1 or TRBD2 (5 bases each). Germline CDR1 SGHRS, CDR2 YFSETQ. CDR3 size: 13 residues. The V end was cut by 5 bases, the J end by 5 bases, with 11 bases between. CDR3 in amino acids: CASRPGTNNEQFF. In DNA, the CDR3 is TGCGCCAGCAGGCCCGGGACCAACAATGAGCAGTTCTTC.

This clonotype appeared once. The CDR3 region is CASSQGRGQGRGQPQHF. The CDR3 nucleotides read TGCGCCAGCAGCCAAGGCCGAGGACAGGGGAGAGGTCAGCCCCAGCATTTT. The chain has TRBV4-1 and TRBJ1-5; TRBD1 matches at 9 bases. Germline loops: CDR1 MGHRA, CDR2 YSYEKL. With 1 base clipped from V and 6 bases from J, the junction kept 10 bases outside the gene matches. This CDR3 has 17 residues.